This T cell receptor beta chain came from a study of shared clonotypes between healthy human individuals. Study-wide points: The low donor count limited represented genetic and exposure-history diversity. Sequencing depth was predicted to influence how clonotypes are shared among donors. Generation probability values for non-shared clonotypes were lower than those for clonotypes shared by all four donors. Sampling was confined to blood; repertoires within tissues likely differ.

Only CD45RO-negative cells positively selected for CCR7 counted as naive CD8 cells, so terminally differentiated effector memory CD45RA+ cells were excluded. This clone was counted a few times. No antigen is known for it. This CDR3 is built from 13 residues. Per germline, CDR1 MNHEY and CDR2 SMNVEV (reference sequence). V was clipped by 4 bases and J by 14 bases, with 15 bases between them. The data were produced by immunoSEQ multiplex PCR, yet TCRdb's version contains in-frame clones alone and is incomplete. The repertoire has 1.5 million to 2.5 million clones, less than 95% of them found once; the top ten carry under 1.5%.

The sequence was obtained from a man younger than 30 in good health. Sequenced: naive CD8+ T cells sorted from blood. The chain couples TRBV27 to TRBJ1-6, with no clear D. The CDR3 here is CASSSSTQVTLHF. CDR3 in DNA: TGTGCCAGCAGTTCGTCGACCCAAGTAACCCTCCACTTT.